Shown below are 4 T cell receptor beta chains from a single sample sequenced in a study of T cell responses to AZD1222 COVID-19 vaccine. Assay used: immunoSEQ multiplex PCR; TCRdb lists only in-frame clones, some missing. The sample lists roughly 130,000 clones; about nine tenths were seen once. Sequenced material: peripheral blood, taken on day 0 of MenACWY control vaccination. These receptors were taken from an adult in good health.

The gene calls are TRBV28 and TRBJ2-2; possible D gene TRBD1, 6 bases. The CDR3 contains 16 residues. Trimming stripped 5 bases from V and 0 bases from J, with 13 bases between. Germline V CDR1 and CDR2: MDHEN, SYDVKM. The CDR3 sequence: CASSPGDTTNTGELFF. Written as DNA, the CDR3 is TGTGCCAGCAGTCCTGGGGACACGACGAACACCGGGGAGCTGTTTTTT.

The DNA for the CDR3 is TGTGCCAGCAGCGGGATCGAACTGGGACAGCAAGAGACCCAGTACTTC. Translating it yields CASSGIELGQQETQYF. The rearrangement joins TRBV7-9 to TRBJ2-5, with 7 bases matching TRBD1. Looked up from germline, CDR1 is SEHNR and CDR2 is FQNEAQ (reference sequence). V shed 5 bases and J 2 bases; nucleotides not matched to a gene: 11. The CDR3 runs to 16 residues.

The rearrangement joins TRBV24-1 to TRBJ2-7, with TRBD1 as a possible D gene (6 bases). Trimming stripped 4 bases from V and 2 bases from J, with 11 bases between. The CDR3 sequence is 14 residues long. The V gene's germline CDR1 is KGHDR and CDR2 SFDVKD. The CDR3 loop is CATSDVGQAYEQYF. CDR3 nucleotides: TGTGCCACCAGTGACGTGGGACAAGCCTACGAGCAGTACTTC.

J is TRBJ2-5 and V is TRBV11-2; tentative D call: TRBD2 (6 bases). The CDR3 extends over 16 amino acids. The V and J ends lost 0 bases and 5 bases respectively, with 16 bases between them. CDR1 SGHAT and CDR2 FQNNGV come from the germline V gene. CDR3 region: CASSLEGGQLPETQYF. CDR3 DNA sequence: TGTGCCAGCAGCTTAGAGGGGGGTCAATTGCCGGAGACCCAGTACTTC.